Following are 14 T cell receptor beta chains from one sample sequenced in a study of blood T cell repertoires in COVID-19. Clones were read by immunoSEQ multiplex PCR, and TCRdb kept only the in-frame ones, dropping some. The sample consists of roughly 330,000 clones, 85% to 90% of them appearing once. The sample consisted of peripheral blood. The receptor set was obtained from a woman aged 45-65 years with active or convalescent COVID-19.

The chain carries TRBV5-5 and TRBJ2-1; 8 positions agree with TRBD2. Trimming took 3 bases from V and 9 from J; bases not matched to a gene: 11. Germline CDR1 reads SGHKS; CDR2 reads YYEKEE (reference sequence). CDR3 size: 15 residues. CDR3 sequence (DNA): TGTGCCAGCAGCTCCGGGGGGGCTTACGTTGGTGAGCAGTTCTTC. This translates into CASSSGGAYVGEQFF.

This chain joins TRBV19 and TRBJ2-5; TRBD2 aligns across 9 bases. CDR1 is LNHDA and CDR2 is SQIVND in the germline V gene (reference sequence). This CDR3 region has 17 residues. The V and J ends lost 4 bases and 5 bases, in that order; junction bases with no gene match: 14. DNA for the CDR3: TGTGCCAGTAGTACAAGGGGGCTAGCGGGGTTGGTTGAGACCCAGTACTTC. Translating it yields CASSTRGLAGLVETQYF.

The chain uses TRBV4-1 and TRBJ2-1; weak D call: TRBD1 (6 bases). Germline values: CDR1 MGHRA, CDR2 YSYEKL. This CDR3 has 14 residues. The ends were cut back, 0 bases at V and 5 bases at J, with 8 bases in the middle. As DNA, the CDR3 is TGCGCCAGCAGCCAAGAATCAGGGGACAATGAGCAGTTCTTC. Translation: CASSQESGDNEQFF.

This rearrangement joins TRBV7-3 to TRBJ2-6, with 7 bases identical to TRBD1. V dropped 4 bases and J dropped 0; count of bases not matched to a gene: 3. The CDR3 totals 16 residues. The germline V gene has CDR1 SGHTA and CDR2 FQGTGA. CDR3 in amino acids: CASSSQGTSGANVLTF. DNA for the CDR3: TGTGCCAGCAGCTCACAGGGGACCTCTGGGGCCAACGTCCTGACTTTC.

The CDR3 spells CASSAGGANTEAFF. CDR3 coding DNA: TGTGCCAGCAGTGCAGGGGGCGCGAACACTGAAGCTTTCTTT. The chain recombines TRBV2 with TRBJ1-1; 8 bases line up with TRBD1. Germline-derived CDR1 and CDR2 are SNHLY and FYNNEI. V gave up 4 bases and J gave up 1 base; unmatched junction bases: 2. This CDR3 spans 14 amino acids.

CDR3 sequence (DNA): TGCGCCAGCAGCCAAGATTTCTTCGGGGAGCAGTACTTC. Encoded protein: CASSQDFFGEQYF. The rearrangement links TRBV4-3 to TRBJ2-7, with D hard to call. Germline CDR1 reads LGHNA; CDR2 reads YSLEER. The CDR3 loop spans 13 amino acids. V lost 0 bases and J lost 7, with 10 bases in between.

This chain connects TRBV19 to TRBJ2-2, with TRBD1 matching 10 bases. V was clipped by 4 bases and J by 6 bases; unmatched bases: 8. CDR1 and CDR2 from the germline V gene are LNHDA and SQIVND (reference sequence). This CDR3 spans 16 amino acids. CDR3 bases: TGTGCCAGTAGTAAGCCCTCCGGGACAGGGGCCGGGGAGCTGTTTTTT. This gives the protein CASSKPSGTGAGELFF.

This clone occurred once. This chain connects TRBV7-8 to TRBJ1-1, with D uncertain. Trimming pared 5 bases from V and 7 bases from J, leaving 8 bases between. The CDR3 sequence is 11 residues long. CDR1 is SGHVS, CDR2 FQNEAQ, per germline. Written as DNA, the CDR3 is TGTGCCAGCAGCAACCAGGTTGAAGCTTTCTTT. Its translation is CASSNQVEAFF.

V and J are TRBV9 and TRBJ1-6, with TRBD1 matching 9 bases. J lost 8 bases, V lost 3 bases, and 6 bases had no gene match. CDR3 length: 15 amino acids. Germline CDR1 SGDLS, CDR2 YYNGEE. The CDR3 DNA sequence: TGTGCCAGCAGCGGGACACAGGGGGCTGATTCACCCCTCCACTTT. Protein sequence: CASSGTQGADSPLHF.

V is TRBV6-2 or TRBV6-3 and J is TRBJ1-3, with 9 nucleotides matching TRBD1. Germline assignment: CDR1 MNHEY and CDR2 SVGEGT. CDR3 length: 15 amino acids. After removal of 6 bases from V and 0 bases from J, the junction contained 3 bases not matched to a gene. CDR3 loop: CASSLQGASGNTIYF. CDR3 in DNA: TGTGCCAGCAGCTTACAGGGGGCCTCTGGAAACACCATATATTTT.

The chain has TRBV15 and TRBJ1-6; D remains ambiguous. The CDR3 covers 16 residues. Deletions cut 0 bases from V and 3 bases from J, with 9 bases between. Germline-derived CDR1 and CDR2 are LNHNV and YYDKDF (reference sequence). CDR3 bases: TGTGCCACCAGCAGAGATGGACGGGGCTATAATTCACCCCTCCACTTT. Amino acids: CATSRDGRGYNSPLHF. Using reference TRBV15 and TRBJ1-6 for the parts outside the CDR3, the full variable domain is DAMVIQNPRYQVTQFGKPVTLSCSQTLNHNVMYWYQQKSSQAPKLLFHYYDKDFNNEADTPDNFQSRRPNTSFCFLDIRSPGLGDTAMYLCATSRDGRGYNSPLHFGNGTRLTVT.

The CDR3 nucleotides are TGTGCCTGGAGTGGAGTTTCAACAGATACGCAGTATTTT. Its protein product is CAWSGVSTDTQYF. The chain links TRBV30 to TRBJ2-3; the D is unclear. The germline CDR1 and CDR2 sequences are GTSNPN and SVGIG (reference sequence). CDR3 length: 13 residues. Trimming removed 1 base at V and 3 bases at J, with 8 bases between.

The CDR3 reads CASSWAATALIAYEQYF. The CDR3 coding sequence is TGTGCCAGCAGCTGGGCCGCGACAGCTCTTATAGCCTACGAGCAGTACTTC. The chain links TRBV6-2 or TRBV6-3 to TRBJ2-7; possible D gene TRBD1, 5 bases. V lost 6 bases, J lost 2 bases, and 23 bases lay in between. Germline CDR1 reads MNHEY; CDR2 reads SVGEGT. The CDR3 is made up of 17 amino acids.

This chain connects TRBV19 to TRBJ2-5; TRBD1 agrees at 8 bases. CDR1 is LNHDA and CDR2 is SQIVND in the germline V gene (reference sequence). The CDR3 spans 15 residues. V lost 5 bases, J lost 6 bases, and 11 bases stayed unmatched. The CDR3 nucleotides are TGTGCCAGTAGTCCCGGGACAGGAGGCCCCCAGACCCAGTACTTC. Protein sequence: CASSPGTGGPQTQYF. The complete variable domain, with remaining parts taken from reference TRBV19 and TRBJ2-5, reads DGGITQSPKYLFRKEGQNVTLSCEQNLNHDAMYWYRQDPGQGLRLIYYSQIVNDFQKGDIAEGYSVSREKKESFPLTVTSAQKNPTAFYLCASSPGTGGPQTQYFGPGTRLLVL.